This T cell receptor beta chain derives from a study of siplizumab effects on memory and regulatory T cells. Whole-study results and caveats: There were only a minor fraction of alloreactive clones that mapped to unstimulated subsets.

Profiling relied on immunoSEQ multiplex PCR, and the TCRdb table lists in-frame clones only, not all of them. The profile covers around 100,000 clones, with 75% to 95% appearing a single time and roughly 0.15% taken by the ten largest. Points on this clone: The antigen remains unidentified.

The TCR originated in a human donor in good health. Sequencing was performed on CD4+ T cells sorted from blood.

The CDR3: CASSPGQGRNNEQFF. The CDR3 nucleotides read TGCGCCAGCAGTCCGGGACAGGGTAGGAACAATGAGCAGTTCTTC. V gene TRBV10-1 combines with J gene TRBJ2-1; 9 nucleotides agree with TRBD1. The J segment lost 5 bases and the V segment lost 5 bases, leaving 7 bases of the junction unmatched. The CDR3 has 15 amino acids. In germline, CDR1 is WNHNN, CDR2 SYGVQD (reference sequence).